This is a list of T cell receptor beta chains from one sample in a study of Tregs in tolerant kidney transplant recipients. Sequencing was performed with immunoSEQ multiplex PCR; in TCRdb, only in-frame clones are kept and a portion is missing. Of over 60,000 clones in the sample, roughly nine tenths were seen once. Sequencing was performed on CD4+ T cells from blood, taken before the transplant. These receptors were obtained from a human donor who received a combined kidney and bone marrow transplant. Each CDR3 is given with its conserved first and last residue. The D gene is left open where the match is weak. The size entry is marked missing in some rows and otherwise reads once, few, many or a size class.

d_gene,v_gene,abundance,j_gene,CDR3nt,CDR3aa
TRBD2,TRBV19,once,TRBJ2-2,TGTGCCAGTAGTCTCGGGAGGGAGGACACCGGGGAGCTGTTTTTT,CASSLGREDTGELFF
TRBD1,TRBV4-1,once,TRBJ2-7,TGCGCCAGCAGCCAATCGCATGGACAGGCCTACGAGCAGTACTTC,CASSQSHGQAYEQYF
TRBD1,TRBV10-1,NA,TRBJ2-2,TGCGCCAGCAGTTCGGGACAGAGCACCGGGGAGCTGTTTTTT,CASSSGQSTGELFF
NA,TRBV10-3,NA,TRBJ2-7,TGTGCCATCAACGACGACTTGAGAGACGAGCAGTACTTC,CAINDDLRDEQYF
NA,TRBV27,NA,TRBJ2-7,TGTGCCAGCAGTTCCTCGTGGGGGACAAGCTCCTACGAGCAGTACTTC,CASSSSWGTSSYEQYF
TRBD1,TRBV27,NA,TRBJ2-5,TGTGCCAGCAGTTCCAGGACAGGAGAGACCCAGTACTTC,CASSSRTGETQYF
NA,TRBV10-1,NA,TRBJ2-4,TGCGCCAGCAGTGAGTCGAGTAGCGGTAACATTCAGTACTTC,CASSESSSGNIQYF
NA,TRBV6-5,few,TRBJ2-2,TGTGCCAGCAATGGCGGGACAGAAAGGTCCGGGGAGCTGTTTTTT,CASNGGTERSGELFF
NA,TRBV5-4,NA,TRBJ2-5,TGTGCCAGCAGCTTGGGGGCAGATCAAGAGACCCAGTACTTC,CASSLGADQETQYF
NA,TRBV6-1,NA,TRBJ1-5,TGTGCCAGCAGCGGGACTCCCAGCAATCAGCCCCAGCATTTT,CASSGTPSNQPQHF